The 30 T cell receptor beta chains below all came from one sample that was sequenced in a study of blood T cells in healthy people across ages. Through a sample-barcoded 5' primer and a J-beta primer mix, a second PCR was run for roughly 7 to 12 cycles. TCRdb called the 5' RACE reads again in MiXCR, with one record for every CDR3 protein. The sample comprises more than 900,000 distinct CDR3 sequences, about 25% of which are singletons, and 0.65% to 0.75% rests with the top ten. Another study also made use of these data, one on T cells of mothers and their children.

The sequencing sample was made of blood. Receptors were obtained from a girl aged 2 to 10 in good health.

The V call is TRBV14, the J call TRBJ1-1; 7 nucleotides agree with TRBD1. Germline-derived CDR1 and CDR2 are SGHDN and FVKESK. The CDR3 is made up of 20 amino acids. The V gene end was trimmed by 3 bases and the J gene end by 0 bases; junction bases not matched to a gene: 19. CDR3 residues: CASSQGARAGGKVMNTEAFF. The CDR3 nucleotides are TGTGCCAGCAGCCAGGGGGCACGGGCAGGGGGGAAGGTCATGAACACTGAAGCTTTCTTT.

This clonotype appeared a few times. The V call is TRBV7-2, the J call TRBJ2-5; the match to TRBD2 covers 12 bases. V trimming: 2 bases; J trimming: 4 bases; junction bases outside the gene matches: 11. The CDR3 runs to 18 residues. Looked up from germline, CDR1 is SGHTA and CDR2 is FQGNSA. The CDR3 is CASSLIGLAGGRRETQYF. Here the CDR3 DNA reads TGTGCCAGCAGCTTAATCGGTCTAGCGGGGGGGAGGAGAGAGACCCAGTACTTC. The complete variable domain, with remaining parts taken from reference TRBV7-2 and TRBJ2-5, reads GAGVSQSPSNKVTEKGKDVELRCDPISGHTALYWYRQSLGQGLEFLIYFQGNSAPDKSGLPSDRFSAERTGGSVSTLTIQRTQQEDSAVYLCASSLIGLAGGRRETQYFGPGTRLLVL.

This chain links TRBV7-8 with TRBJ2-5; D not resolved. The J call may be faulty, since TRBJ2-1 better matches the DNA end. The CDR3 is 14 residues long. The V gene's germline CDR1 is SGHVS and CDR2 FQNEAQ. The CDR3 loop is CASSRGLPFDEQFF. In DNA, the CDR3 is TGTGCCAGCAGCCGCGGATTACCGTTCGATGAGCAGTTCTTC.

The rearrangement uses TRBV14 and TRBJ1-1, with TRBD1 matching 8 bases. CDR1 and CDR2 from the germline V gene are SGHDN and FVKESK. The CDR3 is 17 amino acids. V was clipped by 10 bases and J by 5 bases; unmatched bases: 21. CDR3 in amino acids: CAITNMRQGLSRTEAFF. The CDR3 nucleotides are TGTGCCATCACGAATATGAGACAGGGGTTATCGAGAACTGAAGCTTTCTTT.

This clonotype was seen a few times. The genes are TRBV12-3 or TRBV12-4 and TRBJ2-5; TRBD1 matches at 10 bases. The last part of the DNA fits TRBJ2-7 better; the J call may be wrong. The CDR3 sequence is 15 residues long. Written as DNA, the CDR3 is TGTGCCAGCAGTTTTTTTGGGACAGGGGCCTACGAGCAGTACTTC. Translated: CASSFFGTGAYEQYF.

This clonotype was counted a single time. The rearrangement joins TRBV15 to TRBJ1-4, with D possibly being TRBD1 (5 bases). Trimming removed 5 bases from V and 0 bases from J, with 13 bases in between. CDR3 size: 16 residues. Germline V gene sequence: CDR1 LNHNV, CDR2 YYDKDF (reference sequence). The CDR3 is CATSPYRQPTNEKLFF. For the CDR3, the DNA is TGTGCCACCAGCCCTTACCGACAGCCAACTAATGAAAAACTGTTTTTT.

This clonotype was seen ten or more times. CDR3 protein: CASSDALSGVGHEQYF. In DNA, the CDR3 is TGCGCCAGCAGCGACGCTCTATCGGGGGTTGGCCACGAGCAGTACTTC. This chain uses TRBV5-1 with TRBJ2-7, with a weak D call TRBD2 (6 bases). V lost 4 bases and J lost 5, with 22 bases in between. This CDR3 comprises 16 residues. Germline values: CDR1 SGHRS, CDR2 YFSETQ.

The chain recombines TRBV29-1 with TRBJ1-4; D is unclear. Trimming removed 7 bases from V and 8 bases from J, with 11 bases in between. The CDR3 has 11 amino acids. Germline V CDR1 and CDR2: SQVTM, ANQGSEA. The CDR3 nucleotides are TGCAGCGCCTTACTCGGCGAAAAACTGTTTTTT. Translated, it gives CSALLGEKLFF.

CDR3 DNA: TGTGCCAGCAGCGTAGGGGGATTTTCCACAGATACGCAGTATTTT. It specifies CASSVGGFSTDTQYF. The rearrangement links TRBV9 to TRBJ2-3; D call uncertain. With 0 bases removed from V and 2 bases from J, the gap between germline ends came to 10 bases. The CDR3 is 15 residues long. CDR1 and CDR2 (germline): SGDLS, YYNGEE.

The CDR3 loop is CASSQQLAGVGNEQFF. The DNA for the CDR3 is TGCGCCAGCAGCCAACAGCTAGCGGGAGTGGGAAATGAGCAGTTCTTC. The rearrangement joins TRBV4-1 to TRBJ2-1; 10 nucleotides align to TRBD2. The trim removed 2 bases at V and 7 bases at J, leaving 8 bases unmatched. Germline assignment: CDR1 MGHRA and CDR2 YSYEKL. The CDR3 has 16 residues.

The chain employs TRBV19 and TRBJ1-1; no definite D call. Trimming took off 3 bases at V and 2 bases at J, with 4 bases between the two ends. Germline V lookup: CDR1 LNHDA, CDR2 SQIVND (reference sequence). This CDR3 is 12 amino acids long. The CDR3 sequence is CASSIRNTEAFF. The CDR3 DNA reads TGTGCCAGTAGTATTAGAAACACTGAAGCTTTCTTT.

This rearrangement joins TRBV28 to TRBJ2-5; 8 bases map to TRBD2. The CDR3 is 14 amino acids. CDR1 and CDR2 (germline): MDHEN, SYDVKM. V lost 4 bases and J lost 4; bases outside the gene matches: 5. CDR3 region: CASSSGGPRETQYF. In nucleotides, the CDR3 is TGTGCCAGCAGTTCGGGGGGGCCACGAGAGACCCAGTACTTC. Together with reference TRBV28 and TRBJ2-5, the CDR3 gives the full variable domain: DVKVTQSSRYLVKRTGEKVFLECVQDMDHENMFWYRQDPGLGLRLIYFSYDVKMKEKGDIPEGYSVSREKKERFSLILESASTNQTSMYLCASSSGGPRETQYFGPGTRLLVL.

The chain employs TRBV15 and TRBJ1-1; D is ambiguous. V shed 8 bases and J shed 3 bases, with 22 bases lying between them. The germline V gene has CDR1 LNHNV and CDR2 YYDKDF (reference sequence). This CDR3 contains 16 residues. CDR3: CATAFRGGIGYTEAFF. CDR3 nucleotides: TGTGCCACCGCATTTCGAGGAGGGATAGGGTACACTGAAGCTTTCTTT. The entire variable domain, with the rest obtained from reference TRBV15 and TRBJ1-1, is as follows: DAMVIQNPRYQVTQFGKPVTLSCSQTLNHNVMYWYQQKSSQAPKLLFHYYDKDFNNEADTPDNFQSRRPNTSFCFLDIRSPGLGDTAMYLCATAFRGGIGYTEAFFGQGTRLTVV.

In DNA, the CDR3 is TGTGCCAGCTTCCCGACAGGAACTTCGAACACCGGGGAGCTGTTTTTT. It yields the protein CASFPTGTSNTGELFF. This chain connects TRBV18 to TRBJ2-2, with a possible D match to TRBD1 (6 bases). Per germline, CDR1 KGHSH and CDR2 LQKENI. Trimming took off 7 bases at V and 0 bases at J, with 15 bases between the two ends. This CDR3 spans 16 amino acids.

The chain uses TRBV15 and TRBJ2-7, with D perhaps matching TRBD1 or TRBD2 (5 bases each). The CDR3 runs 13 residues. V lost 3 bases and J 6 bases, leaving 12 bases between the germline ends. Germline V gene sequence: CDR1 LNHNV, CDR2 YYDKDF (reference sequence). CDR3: CATSSSIGAEQYF. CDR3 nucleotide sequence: TGTGCCACCAGCAGTTCGATCGGGGCCGAGCAGTACTTC.

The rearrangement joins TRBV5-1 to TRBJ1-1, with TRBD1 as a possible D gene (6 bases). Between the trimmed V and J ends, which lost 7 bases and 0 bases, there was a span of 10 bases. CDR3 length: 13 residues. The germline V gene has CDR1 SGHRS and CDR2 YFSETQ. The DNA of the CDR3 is TGCGCCAGCGTAGGGGGAATGAACACTGAAGCTTTCTTT. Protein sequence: CASVGGMNTEAFF.

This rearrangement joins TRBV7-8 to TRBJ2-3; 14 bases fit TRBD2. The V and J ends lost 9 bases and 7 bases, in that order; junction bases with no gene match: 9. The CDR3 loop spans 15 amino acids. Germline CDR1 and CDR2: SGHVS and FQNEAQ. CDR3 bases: TGTGCCAGTACTGGGACTAGCGGGAGTTTACATACGCAGTATTTT. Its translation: CASTGTSGSLHTQYF. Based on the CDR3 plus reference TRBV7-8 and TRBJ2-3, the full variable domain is GAGVSQSPRYKVAKRGQDVALRCDPISGHVSLFWYQQALGQGPEFLTYFQNEAQLDKSGLPSDRFFAERPEGSVSTLKIQRTQQEDSAVYLCASTGTSGSLHTQYFGPGTRLTVL.

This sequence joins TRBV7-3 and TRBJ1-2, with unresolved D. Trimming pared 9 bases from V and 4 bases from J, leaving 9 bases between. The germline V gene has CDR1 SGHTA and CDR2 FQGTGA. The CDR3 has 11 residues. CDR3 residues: CARAVAYGYTF. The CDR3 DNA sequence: TGTGCCAGGGCGGTGGCCTATGGCTACACCTTC. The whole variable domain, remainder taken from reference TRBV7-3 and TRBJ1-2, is GAGVSQTPSNKVTEKGKYVELRCDPISGHTALYWYRQSLGQGPEFLIYFQGTGAADDSGLPNDRFFAVRPEGSVSTLKIQRTERGDSAVYLCARAVAYGYTFGSGTRLTVV.

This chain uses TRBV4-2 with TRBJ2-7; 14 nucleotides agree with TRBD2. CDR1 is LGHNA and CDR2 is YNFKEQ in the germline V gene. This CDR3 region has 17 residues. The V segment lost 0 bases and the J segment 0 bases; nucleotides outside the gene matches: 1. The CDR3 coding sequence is TGTGCCAGCAGCCAAGAGGGGACTAGCGGGAGCTCCTACGAGCAGTACTTC. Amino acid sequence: CASSQEGTSGSSYEQYF.

The DNA for the CDR3 is TGCAGCGTTGGGGGGGGCCTGGGACTAGCGGAAGAGACCCAGTACTTC. Protein product: CSVGGGLGLAEETQYF. The J gene is TRBJ2-5, the V gene TRBV29-1; TRBD2 agrees at 11 bases. The V segment lost 4 bases and the J segment 3 bases; nucleotides outside the gene matches: 10. The germline V gene encodes CDR1 SQVTM and CDR2 ANQGSEA. The CDR3 loop spans 16 amino acids.

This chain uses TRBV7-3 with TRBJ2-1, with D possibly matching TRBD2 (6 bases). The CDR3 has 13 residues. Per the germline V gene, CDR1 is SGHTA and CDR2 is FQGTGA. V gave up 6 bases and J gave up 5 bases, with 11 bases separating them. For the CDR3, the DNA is TGTGCCAGCAGGTCTAGCGCGGACAATGAGCAGTTCTTC. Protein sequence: CASRSSADNEQFF.

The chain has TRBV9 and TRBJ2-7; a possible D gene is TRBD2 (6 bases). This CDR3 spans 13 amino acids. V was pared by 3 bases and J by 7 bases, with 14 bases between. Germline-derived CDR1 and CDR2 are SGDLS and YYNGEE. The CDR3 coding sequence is TGTGCCAGCAGCGGTGACGGGAGAAGGGAGCAGTACTTC. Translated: CASSGDGRREQYF.

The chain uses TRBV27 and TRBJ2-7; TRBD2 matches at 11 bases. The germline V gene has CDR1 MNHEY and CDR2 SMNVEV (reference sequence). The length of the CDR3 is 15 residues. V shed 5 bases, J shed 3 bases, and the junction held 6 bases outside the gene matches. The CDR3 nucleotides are TGTGCCAGCAGTGAGCAACTAGCGGGAGTCTACGAGCAGTACTTC. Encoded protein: CASSEQLAGVYEQYF.

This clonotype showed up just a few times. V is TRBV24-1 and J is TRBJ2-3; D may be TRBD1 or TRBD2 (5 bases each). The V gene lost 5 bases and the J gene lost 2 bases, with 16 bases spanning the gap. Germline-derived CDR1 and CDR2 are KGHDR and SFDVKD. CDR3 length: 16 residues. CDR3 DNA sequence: TGTGCCACCAGTGTTGAACCCGGGGCCCTCACAGATACGCAGTATTTT. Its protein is CATSVEPGALTDTQYF.

CDR3 in DNA: TGTGCCAGCAGCGATACTAGCGGGTGGACGGAGACCCAGTACTTC. Encoded protein: CASSDTSGWTETQYF. The chain employs TRBV6-1 and TRBJ2-1, with 9 bases aligning to TRBD2. The J call is uncertain, as TRBJ2-5 better fits the DNA end. The V gene's germline CDR1 is MNHNS and CDR2 SASEGT. The CDR3 length is 15 residues.

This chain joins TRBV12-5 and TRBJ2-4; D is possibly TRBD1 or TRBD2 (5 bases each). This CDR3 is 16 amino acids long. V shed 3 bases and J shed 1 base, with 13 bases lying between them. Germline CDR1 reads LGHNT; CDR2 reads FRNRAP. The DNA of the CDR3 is TGTGCTAGTGGTTTCACCCCAGGGACCGCCAAAAACATTCAGTACTTC. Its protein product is CASGFTPGTAKNIQYF.

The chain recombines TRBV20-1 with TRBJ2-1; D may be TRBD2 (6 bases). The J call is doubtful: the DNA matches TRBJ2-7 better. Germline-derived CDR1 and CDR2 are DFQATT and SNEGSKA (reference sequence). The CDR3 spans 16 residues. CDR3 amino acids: CSAAVPQAGATYEQYF. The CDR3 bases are TGCAGTGCCGCAGTCCCCCAAGCGGGCGCCACCTACGAGCAGTACTTC.

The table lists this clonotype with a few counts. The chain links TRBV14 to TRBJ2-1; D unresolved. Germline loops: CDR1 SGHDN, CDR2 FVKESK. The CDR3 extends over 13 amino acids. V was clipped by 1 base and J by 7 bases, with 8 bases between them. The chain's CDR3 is CASSQVVENEQFF. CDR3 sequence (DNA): TGTGCCAGCAGCCAAGTGGTGGAAAATGAGCAGTTCTTC.

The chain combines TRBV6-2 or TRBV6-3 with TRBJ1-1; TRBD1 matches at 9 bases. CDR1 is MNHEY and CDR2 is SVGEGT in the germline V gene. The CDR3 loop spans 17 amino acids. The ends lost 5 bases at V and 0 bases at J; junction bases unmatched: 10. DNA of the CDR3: TGTGCCAGCAGTGGTACAGGGGGCCTCTCCATGAACACTGAAGCTTTCTTT. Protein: CASSGTGGLSMNTEAFF.

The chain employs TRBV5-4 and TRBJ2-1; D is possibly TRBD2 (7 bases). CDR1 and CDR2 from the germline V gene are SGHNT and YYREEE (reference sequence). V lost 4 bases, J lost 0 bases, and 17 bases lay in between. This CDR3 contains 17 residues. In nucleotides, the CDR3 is TGTGCCAGCAGCCCCCCCGGGGGGCGGACCTCCTACAATGAGCAGTTCTTC. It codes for CASSPPGGRTSYNEQFF. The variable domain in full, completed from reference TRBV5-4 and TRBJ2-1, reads ETGVTQSPTHLIKTRGQQVTLRCSSQSGHNTVSWYQQALGQGPQFIFQYYREEENGRGNFPPRFSGLQFPNYSSELNVNALELDDSALYLCASSPPGGRTSYNEQFFGPGTRLTVL.